This T cell receptor beta chain stems from a study of blood T cell repertoires in COVID-19. Overall study: PBMCs, B-cell-depleted T cells, or T cells were the source of the cDNA or gDNA that made up the material.

Across fewer than 25 US areas, participants ranged in age from about 18 to 100 years. Per the original methods: Estimation of nucleated cell counts relied on the amplification of reference gene primers. TCRdb's table, derived via immunoSEQ multiplex PCR, lists solely in-frame clones and lacks some. V, J and clone size are taken as reported in that table, and D and trimming were inferred from the DNA itself. This sample has hundreds of thousands of clones, with around 88% found just once. Germline loops: CDR1 LNHDA, CDR2 SQIVND (reference sequence). V dropped 3 bases and J dropped 7; count of bases not matched to a gene: 8. The CDR3 is 14 residues long.

The V call is TRBV19, the J call TRBJ1-2; 7 bases line up with TRBD1. The TCR sequence derives from a woman between 35 and 50 years old with acute COVID-19. The specimen sequenced was PBMCs or T cells enriched from blood (not recorded which). The CDR3 nucleotides are TGTGCCAGTAGTATTGGGGGACAGCCACCTGGCTACACCTTC. Its translation is CASSIGGQPPGYTF.